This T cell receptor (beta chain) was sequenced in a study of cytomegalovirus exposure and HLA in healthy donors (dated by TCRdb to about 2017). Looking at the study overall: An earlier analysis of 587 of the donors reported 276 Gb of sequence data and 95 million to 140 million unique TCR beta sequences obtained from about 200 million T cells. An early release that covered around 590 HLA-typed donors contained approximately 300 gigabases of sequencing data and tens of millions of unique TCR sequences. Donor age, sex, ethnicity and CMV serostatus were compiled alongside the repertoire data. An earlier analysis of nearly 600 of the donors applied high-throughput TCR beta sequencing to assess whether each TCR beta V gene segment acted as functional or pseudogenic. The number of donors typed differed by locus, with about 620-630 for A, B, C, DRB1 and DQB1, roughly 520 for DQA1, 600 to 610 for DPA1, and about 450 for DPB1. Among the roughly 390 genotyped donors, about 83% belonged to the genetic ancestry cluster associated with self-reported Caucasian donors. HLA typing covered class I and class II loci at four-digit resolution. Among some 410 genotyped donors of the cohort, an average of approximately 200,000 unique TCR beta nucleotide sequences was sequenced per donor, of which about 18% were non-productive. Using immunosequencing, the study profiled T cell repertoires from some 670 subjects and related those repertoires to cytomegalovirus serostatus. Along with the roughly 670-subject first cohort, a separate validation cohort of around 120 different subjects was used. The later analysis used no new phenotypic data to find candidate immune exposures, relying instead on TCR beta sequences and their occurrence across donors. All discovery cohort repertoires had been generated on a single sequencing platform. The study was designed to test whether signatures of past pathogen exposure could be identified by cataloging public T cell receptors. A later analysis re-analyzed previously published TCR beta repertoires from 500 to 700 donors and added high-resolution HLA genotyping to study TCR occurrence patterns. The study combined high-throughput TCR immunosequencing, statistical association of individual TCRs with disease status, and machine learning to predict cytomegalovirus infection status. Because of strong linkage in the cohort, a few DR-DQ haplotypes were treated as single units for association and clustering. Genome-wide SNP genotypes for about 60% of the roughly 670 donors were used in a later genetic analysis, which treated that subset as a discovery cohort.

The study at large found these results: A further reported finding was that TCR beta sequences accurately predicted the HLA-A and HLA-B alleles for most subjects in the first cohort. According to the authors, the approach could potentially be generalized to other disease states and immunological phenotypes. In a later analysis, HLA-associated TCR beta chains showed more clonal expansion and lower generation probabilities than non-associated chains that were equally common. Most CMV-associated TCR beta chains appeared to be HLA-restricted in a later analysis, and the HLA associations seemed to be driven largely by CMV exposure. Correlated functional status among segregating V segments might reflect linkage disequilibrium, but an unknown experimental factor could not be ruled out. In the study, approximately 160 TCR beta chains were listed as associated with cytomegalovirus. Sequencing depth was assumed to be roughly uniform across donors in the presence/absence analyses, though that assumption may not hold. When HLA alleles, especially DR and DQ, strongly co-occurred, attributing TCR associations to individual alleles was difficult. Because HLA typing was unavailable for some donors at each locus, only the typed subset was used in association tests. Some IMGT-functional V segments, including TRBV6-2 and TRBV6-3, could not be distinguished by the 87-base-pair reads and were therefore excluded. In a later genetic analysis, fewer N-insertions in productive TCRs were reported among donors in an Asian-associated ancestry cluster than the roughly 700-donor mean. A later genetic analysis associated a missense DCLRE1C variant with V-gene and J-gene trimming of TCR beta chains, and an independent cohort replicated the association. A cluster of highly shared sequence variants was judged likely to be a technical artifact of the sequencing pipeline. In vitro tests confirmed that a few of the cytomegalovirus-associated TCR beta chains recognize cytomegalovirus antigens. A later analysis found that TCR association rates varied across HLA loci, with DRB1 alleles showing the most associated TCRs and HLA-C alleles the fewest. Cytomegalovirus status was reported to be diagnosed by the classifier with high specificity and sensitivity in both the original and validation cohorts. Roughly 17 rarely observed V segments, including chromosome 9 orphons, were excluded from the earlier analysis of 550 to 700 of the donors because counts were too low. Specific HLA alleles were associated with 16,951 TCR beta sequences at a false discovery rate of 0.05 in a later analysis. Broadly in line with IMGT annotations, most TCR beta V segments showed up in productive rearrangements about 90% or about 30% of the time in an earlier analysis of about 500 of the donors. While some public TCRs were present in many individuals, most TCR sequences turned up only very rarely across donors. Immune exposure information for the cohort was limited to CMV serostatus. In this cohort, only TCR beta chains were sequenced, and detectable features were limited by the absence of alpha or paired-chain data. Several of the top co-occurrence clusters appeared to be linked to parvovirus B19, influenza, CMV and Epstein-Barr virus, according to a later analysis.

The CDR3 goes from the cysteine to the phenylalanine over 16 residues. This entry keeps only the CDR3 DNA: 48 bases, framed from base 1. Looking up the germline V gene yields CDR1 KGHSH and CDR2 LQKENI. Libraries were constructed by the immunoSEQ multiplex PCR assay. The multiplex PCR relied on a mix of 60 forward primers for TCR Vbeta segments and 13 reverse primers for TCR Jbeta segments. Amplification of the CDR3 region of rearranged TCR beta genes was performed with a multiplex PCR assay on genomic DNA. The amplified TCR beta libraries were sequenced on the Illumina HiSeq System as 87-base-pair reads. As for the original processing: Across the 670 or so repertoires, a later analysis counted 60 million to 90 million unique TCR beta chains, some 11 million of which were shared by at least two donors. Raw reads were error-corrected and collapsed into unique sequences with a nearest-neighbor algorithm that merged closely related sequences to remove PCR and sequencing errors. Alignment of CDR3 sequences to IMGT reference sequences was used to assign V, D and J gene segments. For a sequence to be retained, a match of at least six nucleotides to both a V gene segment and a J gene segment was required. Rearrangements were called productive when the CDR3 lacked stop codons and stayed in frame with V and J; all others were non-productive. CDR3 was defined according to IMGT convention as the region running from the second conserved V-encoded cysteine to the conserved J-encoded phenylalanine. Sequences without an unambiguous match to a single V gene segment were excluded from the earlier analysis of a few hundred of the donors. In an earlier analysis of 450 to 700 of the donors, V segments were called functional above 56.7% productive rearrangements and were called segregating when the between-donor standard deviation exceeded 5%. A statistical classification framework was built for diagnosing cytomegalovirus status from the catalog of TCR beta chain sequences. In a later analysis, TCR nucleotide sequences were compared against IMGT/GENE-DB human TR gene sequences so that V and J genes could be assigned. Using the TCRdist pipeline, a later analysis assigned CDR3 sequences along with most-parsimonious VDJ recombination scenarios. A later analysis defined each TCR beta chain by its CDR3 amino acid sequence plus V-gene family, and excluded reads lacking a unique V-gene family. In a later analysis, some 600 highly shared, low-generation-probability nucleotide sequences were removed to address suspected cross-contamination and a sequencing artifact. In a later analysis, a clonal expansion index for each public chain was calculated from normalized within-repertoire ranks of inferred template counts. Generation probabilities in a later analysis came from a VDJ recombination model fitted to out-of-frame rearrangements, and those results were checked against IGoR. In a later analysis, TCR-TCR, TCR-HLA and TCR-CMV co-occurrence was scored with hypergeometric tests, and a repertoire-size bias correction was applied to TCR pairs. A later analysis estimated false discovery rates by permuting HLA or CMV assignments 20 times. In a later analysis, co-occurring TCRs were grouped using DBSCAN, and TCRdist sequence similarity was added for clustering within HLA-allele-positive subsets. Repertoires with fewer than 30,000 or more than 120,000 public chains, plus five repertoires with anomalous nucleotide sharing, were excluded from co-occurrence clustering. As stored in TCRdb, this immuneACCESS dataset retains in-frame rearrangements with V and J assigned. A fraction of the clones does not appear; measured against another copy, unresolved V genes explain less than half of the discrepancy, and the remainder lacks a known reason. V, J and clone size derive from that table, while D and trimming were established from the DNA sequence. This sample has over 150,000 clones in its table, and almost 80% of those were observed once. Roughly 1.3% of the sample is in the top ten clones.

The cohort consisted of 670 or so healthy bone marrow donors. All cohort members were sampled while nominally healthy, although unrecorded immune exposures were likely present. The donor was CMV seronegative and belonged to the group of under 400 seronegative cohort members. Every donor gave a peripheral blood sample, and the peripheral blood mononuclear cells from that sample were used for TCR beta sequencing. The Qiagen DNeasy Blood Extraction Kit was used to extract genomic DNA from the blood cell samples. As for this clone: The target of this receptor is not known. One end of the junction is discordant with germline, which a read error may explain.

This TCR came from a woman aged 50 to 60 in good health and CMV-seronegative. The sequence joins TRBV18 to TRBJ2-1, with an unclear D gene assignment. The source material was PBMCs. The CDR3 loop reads CASSPLDGRPANQQFF. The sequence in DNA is TGTGCCAGCTCACCCCTAGACGGCCGGCCCGCCAATCAGCAGTTCTTC.